Here is one TCR beta chain with its context. What it binds is unknown. The source of the sample is a study of identical twins. Each CDR3 protein gets one entry after TCRdb re-called the 5' RACE reads with MiXCR. The sample carries about 300,000 distinct CDR3 sequences, roughly an eighth recorded once. V shed 5 bases, J shed 8 bases, and the junction held 8 bases outside the gene matches. The CDR3 contains 15 residues. Germline V gene sequence: CDR1 LNHNV, CDR2 YYDKDF (reference sequence). Study-wide points: The presence of invariant MAIT and iNKT cells could partly confound analyses of zero-insertion sequences. Models underpredicted monozygotic twin sharing of out-of-frame TCR alpha.

These sequences were also reported in another study, on yellow fever vaccine responses in identical twins.

Input material: CD8+ T cells sorted from blood. The sequence was obtained from a woman aged 18-35 years in good health. V gene TRBV15 combines with J gene TRBJ1-6; 8 bases are a match to TRBD1. The CDR3 DNA reads TGTGCCACCAGCGCCCAGACAGGGGATTATTCACCCCTCCACTTT. Its protein product is CATSAQTGDYSPLHF.